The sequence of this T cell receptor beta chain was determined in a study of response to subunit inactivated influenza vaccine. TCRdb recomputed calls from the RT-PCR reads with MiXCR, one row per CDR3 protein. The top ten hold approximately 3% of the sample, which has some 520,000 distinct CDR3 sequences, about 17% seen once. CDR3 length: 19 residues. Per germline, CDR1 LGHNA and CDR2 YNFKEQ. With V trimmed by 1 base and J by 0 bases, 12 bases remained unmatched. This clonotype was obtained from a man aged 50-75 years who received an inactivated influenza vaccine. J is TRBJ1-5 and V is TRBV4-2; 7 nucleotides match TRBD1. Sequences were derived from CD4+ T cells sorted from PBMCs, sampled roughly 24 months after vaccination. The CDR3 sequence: CASSQVGGRGGYSNQPQHF. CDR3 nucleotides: TGTGCCAGCAGCCAAGTCGGCGGCAGGGGGGGTTATAGCAATCAGCCCCAGCATTTT.